These 5 T cell receptor beta chains originate from one sample sequenced in a study of cytomegalovirus exposure and HLA in healthy donors. Use of 60 Vbeta and 13 Jbeta primers characterized the PCR. The method was immunoSEQ multiplex PCR; TCRdb's version includes in-frame clones alone and lacks a portion of them. The data show around 94,000 clones, approximately 80% seen once. The sample consisted of PBMCs. These receptors originate from a human donor in good health.

The chain carries TRBV6-5 and TRBJ2-7, with TRBD1 identical over 8 bases. Germline CDR1 is MNHEY and CDR2 is SVGAGI. CDR3 length equals 15 residues. Losses at the gene ends were 5 bases for V and 3 bases for J; bases not matched to a gene: 9. CDR3 residues: CASSPGQGEGYEQYF. CDR3 nucleotide sequence: TGTGCCAGCAGTCCCGGACAGGGAGAGGGCTACGAGCAGTACTTC.

A few counts support this clone. V usage is TRBV5-1 and J usage is TRBJ1-1, with D possibly TRBD1 on 5 matching bases. Deletions cut 4 bases from V and 4 bases from J, with 17 bases between. This CDR3 spans 15 amino acids. Germline CDR1 and CDR2: SGHRS and YFSETQ. CDR3 DNA: TGCGCCAGCAGCCCGACTCGGGGGGGAATCACTGAAGCTTTCTTT. Its protein product is CASSPTRGGITEAFF.

The chain combines TRBV21-1 with TRBJ1-2. TRBV21-1 is a pseudogene locus. The CDR3 is 14 residues long. DNA of the CDR3: TGTGCCAGCAGCATAAGAGAACCGAACTATGGCTACACCTTC. Translated: CASSIREPNYGYTF.

In this sample, this clone turned up a few times. The chain joins TRBV5-8 to TRBJ1-1, with 7 bases matching TRBD1. Germline assignment: CDR1 SGHTS and CDR2 YDEGEE. J was trimmed by 7 bases and V by 0 bases; bases with no gene match: 12. There are 16 residues in the CDR3. CDR3 DNA: TGTGCCAGCAGCTTGGCCTTTGGAAGACAGGGACTTGAAGCTTTCTTT. Protein: CASSLAFGRQGLEAFF.

The chain has TRBV28 and TRBJ2-1, with TRBD1 matching 7 bases. This CDR3 spans 13 amino acids. V trimming: 8 bases; J trimming: 4 bases; junction bases outside the gene matches: 5. Germline loops: CDR1 MDHEN, CDR2 SYDVKM. CDR3 loop: CASRGQAYNEQFF. The CDR3, as DNA: TGTGCCAGCCGAGGACAGGCTTACAATGAGCAGTTCTTC.